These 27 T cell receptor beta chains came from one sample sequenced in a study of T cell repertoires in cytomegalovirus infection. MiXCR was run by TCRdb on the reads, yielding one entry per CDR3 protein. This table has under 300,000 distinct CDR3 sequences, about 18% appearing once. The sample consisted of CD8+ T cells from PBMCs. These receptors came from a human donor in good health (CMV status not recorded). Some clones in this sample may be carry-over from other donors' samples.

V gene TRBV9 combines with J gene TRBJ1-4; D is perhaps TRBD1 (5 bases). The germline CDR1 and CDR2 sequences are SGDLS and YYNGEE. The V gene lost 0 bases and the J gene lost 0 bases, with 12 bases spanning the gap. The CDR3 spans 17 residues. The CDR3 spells CASSVGGGAATNEKLFF. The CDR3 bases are TGTGCCAGCAGCGTAGGCGGTGGGGCAGCAACTAATGAAAAACTGTTTTTT.

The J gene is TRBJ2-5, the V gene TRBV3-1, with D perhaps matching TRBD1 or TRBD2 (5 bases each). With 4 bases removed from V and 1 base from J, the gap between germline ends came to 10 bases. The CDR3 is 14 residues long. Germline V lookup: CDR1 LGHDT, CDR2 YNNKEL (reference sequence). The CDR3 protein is CASSPEGSQETQYF. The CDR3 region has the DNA TGTGCCAGCAGCCCCGAGGGGAGCCAAGAGACCCAGTACTTC.

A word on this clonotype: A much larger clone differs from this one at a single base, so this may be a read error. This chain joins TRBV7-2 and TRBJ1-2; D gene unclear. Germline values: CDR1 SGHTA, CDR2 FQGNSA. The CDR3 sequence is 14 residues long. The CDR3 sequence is CASSFGPSLYGYAF. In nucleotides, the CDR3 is TGTGCCAGCAGCTTTGGGCCCTCTCTCTATGGCTACGCCTTC.

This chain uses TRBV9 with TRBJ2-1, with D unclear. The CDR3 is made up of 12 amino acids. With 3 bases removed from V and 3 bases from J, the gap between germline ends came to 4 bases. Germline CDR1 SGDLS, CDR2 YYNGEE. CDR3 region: CASSADYNEQFF. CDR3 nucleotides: TGTGCCAGCAGCGCAGACTACAATGAGCAGTTCTTC. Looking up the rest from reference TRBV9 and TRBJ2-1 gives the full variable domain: DSGVTQTPKHLITATGQRVTLRCSPRSGDLSVYWYQQSLDQGLQFLIQYYNGEERAKGNILERFSAQQFPDLHSELNLSSLELGDSALYFCASSADYNEQFFGPGTRLTVL.

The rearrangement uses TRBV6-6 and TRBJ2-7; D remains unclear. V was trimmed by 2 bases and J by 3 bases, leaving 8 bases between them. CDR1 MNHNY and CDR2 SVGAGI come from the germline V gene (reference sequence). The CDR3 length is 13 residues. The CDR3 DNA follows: TGTGCCAGCAGTTACGACTCAGGCTACGAGCAGTACTTC. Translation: CASSYDSGYEQYF.

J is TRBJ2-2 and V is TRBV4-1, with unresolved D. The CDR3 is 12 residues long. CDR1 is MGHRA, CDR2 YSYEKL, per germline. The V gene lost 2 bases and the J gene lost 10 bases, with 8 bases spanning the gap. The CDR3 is CASSQPTEELFF. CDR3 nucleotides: TGCGCCAGCAGCCAACCAACAGAGGAGCTGTTTTTT.

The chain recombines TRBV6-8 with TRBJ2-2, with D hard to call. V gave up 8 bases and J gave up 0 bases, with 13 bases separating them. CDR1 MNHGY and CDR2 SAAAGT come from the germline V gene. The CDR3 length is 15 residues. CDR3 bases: TGTGCCAGCGGACCCCCCGTCGCGAACACCGGGGAGCTGTTTTTT. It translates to CASGPPVANTGELFF.

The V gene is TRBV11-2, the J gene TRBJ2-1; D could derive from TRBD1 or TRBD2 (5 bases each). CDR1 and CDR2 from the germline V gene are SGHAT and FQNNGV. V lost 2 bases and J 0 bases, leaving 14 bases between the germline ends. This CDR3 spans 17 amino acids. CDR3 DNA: TGTGCCAGCAGCTTATATGGGGGATTGATCTCCTACAATGAGCAGTTCTTC. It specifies CASSLYGGLISYNEQFF.

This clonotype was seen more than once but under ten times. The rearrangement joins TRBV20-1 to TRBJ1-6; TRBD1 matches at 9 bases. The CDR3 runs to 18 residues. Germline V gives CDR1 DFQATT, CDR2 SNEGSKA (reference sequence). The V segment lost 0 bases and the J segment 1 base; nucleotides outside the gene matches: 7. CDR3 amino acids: CSARELDRGSSYNSPLHF. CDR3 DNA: TGCAGTGCTAGAGAGTTGGACAGGGGCTCTTCCTATAATTCACCCCTCCACTTT.

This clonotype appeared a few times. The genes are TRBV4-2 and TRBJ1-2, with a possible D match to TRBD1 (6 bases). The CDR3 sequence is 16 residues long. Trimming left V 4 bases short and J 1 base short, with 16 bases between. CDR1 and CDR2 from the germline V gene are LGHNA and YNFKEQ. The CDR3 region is CASSLLGQPLNYGYTF. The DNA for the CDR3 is TGTGCCAGCAGCCTTCTCGGACAGCCGCTTAACTATGGCTACACCTTC.

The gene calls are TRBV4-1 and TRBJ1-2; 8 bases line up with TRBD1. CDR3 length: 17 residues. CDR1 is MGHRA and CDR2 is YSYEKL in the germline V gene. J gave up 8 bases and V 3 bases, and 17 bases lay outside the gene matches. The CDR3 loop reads CASSQSRPGGAPTGYTF. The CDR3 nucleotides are TGCGCCAGCAGCCAGAGCCGTCCAGGGGGCGCCCCGACGGGCTACACCTTC.

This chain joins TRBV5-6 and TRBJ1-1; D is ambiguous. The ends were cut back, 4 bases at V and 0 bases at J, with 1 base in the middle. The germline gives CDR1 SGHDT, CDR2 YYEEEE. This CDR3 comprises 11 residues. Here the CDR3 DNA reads TGTGCCAGCAGCGTGAACACTGAAGCTTTCTTT. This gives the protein CASSVNTEAFF.

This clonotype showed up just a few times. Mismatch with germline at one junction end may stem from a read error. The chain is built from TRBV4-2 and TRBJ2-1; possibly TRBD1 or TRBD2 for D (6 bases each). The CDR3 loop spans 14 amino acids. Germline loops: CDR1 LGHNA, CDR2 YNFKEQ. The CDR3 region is CASSEERGVGEQFF. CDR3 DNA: TGTGCCAGCAGCGAAGAGAGGGGGGTAGGAGAGCAGTTCTTC.

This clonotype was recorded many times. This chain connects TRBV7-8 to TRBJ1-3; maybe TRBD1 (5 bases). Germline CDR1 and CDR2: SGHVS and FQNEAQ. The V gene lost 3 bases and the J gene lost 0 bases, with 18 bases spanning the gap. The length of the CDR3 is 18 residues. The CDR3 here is CASSFSTDLGVSGNTIYF. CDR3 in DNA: TGTGCCAGCAGCTTTTCGACAGACCTCGGCGTCTCTGGAAACACCATATATTTT.

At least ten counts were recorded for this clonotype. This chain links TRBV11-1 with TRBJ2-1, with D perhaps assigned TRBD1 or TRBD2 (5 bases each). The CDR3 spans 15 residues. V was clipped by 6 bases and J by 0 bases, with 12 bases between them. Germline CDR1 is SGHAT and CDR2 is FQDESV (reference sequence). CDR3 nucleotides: TGTGCCAGCAGGAGAGGGACGGACTCCTACAATGAGCAGTTCTTC. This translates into CASRRGTDSYNEQFF.

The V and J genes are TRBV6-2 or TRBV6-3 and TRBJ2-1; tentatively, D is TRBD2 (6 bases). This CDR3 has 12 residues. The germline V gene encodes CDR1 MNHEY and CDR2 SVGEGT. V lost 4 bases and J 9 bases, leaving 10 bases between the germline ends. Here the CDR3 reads CASSWGVVEQFF. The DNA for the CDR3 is TGTGCCAGCAGTTGGGGGGTCGTTGAGCAGTTCTTC.

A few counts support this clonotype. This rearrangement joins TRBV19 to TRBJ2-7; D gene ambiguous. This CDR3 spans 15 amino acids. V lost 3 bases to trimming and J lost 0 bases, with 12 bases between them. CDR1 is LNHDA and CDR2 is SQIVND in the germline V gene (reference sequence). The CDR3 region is CASSIGQTRSYEQYF. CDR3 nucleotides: TGTGCCAGTAGTATCGGGCAGACACGCTCCTACGAGCAGTACTTC.

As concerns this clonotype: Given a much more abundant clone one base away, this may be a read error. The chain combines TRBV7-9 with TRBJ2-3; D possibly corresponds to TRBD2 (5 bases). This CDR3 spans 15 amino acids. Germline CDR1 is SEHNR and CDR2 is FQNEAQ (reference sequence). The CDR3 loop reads CASSLPYGSIDTQYF. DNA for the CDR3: TGTGCCAGCAGCCTCCCCTATGGGAGCATAGATACGCAGTATTTT.

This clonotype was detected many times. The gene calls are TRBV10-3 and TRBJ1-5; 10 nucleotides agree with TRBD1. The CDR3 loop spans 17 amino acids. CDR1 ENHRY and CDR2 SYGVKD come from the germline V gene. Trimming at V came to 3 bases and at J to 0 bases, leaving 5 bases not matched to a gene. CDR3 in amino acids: CAISELGDRGSNQPQHF. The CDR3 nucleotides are TGTGCCATCAGTGAATTGGGGGACAGGGGTAGCAATCAGCCCCAGCATTTT.

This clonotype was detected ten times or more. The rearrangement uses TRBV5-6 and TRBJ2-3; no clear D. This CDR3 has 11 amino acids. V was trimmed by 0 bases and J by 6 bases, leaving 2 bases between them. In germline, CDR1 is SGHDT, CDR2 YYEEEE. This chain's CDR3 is CASSLVDTQYF. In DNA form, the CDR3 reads TGTGCCAGCAGCTTGGTGGATACGCAGTATTTT.

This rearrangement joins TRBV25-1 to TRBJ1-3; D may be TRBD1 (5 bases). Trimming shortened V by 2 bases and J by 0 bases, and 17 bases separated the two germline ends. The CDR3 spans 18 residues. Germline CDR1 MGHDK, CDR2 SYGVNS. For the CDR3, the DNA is TGTGCCAGCAGTGAACCACCGGGACTCGGGGGCTCTGGAAACACCATATATTTT. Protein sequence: CASSEPPGLGGSGNTIYF.

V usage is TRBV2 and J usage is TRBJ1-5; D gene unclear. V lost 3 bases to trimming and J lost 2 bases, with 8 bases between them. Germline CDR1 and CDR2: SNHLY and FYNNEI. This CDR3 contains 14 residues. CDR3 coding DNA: TGTGCCAGCAGTGATTCGGCGGGCAATCAGCCCCAGCATTTT. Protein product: CASSDSAGNQPQHF. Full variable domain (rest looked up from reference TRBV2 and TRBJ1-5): EPEVTQTPSHQVTQMGQEVILRCVPISNHLYFYWYRQILGQKVEFLVSFYNNEISEKSEIFDDQFSVERPDGSNFTLKIRSTKLEDSAMYFCASSDSAGNQPQHFGDGTRLSIL.

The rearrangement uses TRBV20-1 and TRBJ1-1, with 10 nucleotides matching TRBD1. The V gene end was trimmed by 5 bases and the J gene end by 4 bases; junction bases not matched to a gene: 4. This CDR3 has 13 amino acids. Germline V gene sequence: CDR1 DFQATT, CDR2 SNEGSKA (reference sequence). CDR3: CSAEGQGSTEAFF. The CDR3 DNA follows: TGCAGTGCTGAGGGACAGGGGAGCACTGAAGCTTTCTTT.

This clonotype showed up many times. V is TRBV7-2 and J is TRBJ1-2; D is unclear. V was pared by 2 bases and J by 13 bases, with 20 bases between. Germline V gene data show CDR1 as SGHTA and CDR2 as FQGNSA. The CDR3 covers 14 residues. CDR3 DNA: TGTGCCAGCAGCTTATTTGGCAGCGGACCCCTTTCCACCTTC. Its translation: CASSLFGSGPLSTF. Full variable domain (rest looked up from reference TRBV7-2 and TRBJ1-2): GAGVSQSPSNKVTEKGKDVELRCDPISGHTALYWYRQSLGQGLEFLIYFQGNSAPDKSGLPSDRFSAERTGGSVSTLTIQRTQQEDSAVYLCASSLFGSGPLSTFGSGTRLTVV.

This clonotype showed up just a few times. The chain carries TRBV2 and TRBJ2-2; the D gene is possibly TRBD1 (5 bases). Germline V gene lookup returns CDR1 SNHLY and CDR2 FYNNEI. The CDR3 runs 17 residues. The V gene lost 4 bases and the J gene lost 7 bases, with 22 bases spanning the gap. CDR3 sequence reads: CASSVRLDTPARGELFF. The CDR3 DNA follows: TGTGCCAGCAGTGTGAGGTTGGACACCCCAGCACGCGGGGAGCTGTTTTTT.

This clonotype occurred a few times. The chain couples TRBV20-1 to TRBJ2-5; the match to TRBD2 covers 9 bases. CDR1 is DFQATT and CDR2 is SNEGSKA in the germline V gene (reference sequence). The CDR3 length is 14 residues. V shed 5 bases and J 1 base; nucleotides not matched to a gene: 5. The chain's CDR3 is CSASTSGPQETQYF. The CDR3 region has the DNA TGCAGTGCTTCCACTAGCGGGCCCCAAGAGACCCAGTACTTC.

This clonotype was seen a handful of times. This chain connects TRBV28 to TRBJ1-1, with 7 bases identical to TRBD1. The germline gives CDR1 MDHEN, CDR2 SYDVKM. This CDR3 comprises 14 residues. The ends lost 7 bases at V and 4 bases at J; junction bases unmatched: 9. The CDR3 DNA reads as TGTGCCAGCACCCTCAGGGGGTACAGCACTGAAGCTTTCTTT. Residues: CASTLRGYSTEAFF.